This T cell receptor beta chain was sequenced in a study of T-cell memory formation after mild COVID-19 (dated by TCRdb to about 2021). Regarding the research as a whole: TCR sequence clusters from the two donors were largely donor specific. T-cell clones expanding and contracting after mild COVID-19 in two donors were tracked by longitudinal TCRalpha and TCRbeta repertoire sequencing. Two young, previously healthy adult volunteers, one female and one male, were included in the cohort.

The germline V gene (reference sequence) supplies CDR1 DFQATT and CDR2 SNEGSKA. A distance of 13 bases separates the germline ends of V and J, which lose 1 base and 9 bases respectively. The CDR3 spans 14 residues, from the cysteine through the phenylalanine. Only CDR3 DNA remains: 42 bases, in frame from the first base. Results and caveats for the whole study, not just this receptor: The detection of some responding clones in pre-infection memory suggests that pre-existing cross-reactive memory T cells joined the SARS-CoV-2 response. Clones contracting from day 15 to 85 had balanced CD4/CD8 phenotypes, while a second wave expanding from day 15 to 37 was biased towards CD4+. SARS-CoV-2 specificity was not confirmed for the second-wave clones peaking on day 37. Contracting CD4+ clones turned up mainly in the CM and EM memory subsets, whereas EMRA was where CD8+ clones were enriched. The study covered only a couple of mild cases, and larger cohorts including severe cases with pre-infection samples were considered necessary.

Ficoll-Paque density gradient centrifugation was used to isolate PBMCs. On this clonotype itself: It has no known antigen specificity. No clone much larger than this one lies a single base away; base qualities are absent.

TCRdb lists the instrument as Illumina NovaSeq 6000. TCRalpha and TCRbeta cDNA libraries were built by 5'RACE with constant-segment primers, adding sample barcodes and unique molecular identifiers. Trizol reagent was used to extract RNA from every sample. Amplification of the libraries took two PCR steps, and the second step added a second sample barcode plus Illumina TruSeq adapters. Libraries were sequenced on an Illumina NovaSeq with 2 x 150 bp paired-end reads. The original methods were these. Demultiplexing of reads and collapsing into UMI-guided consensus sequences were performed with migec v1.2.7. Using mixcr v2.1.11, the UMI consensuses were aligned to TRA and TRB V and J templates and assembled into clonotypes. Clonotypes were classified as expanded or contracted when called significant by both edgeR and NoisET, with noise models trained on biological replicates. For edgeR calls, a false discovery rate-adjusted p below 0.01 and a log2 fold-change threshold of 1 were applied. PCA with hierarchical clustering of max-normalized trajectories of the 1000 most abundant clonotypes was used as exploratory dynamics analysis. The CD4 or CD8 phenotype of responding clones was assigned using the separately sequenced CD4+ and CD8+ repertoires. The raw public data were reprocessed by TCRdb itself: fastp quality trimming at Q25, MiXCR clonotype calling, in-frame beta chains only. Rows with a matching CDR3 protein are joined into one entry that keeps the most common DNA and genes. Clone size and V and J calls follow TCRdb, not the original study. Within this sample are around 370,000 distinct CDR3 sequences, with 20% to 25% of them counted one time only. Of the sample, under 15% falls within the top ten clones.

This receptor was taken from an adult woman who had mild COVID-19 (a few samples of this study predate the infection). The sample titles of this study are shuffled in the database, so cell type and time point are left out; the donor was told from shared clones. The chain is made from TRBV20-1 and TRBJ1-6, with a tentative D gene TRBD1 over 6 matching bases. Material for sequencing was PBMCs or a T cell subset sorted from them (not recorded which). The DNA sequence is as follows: TGCAGTGCTAGAGGGGGGGGCGCCGGTTCACCCCTCCACTTT. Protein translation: CSARGGGAGSPLHF.